The present T cell receptor (beta chain) was sequenced within a study of control samples from healthy donors and cancer patients. TCRdb's table, derived via immunoSEQ multiplex PCR, lists solely in-frame clones and lacks some. The sample carries around 200,000 clones, roughly 91% recorded once. The V end was cut by 1 base, the J end by 0 bases, with 6 bases between. From germline, CDR1 is MGHRA and CDR2 YSYEKL. CDR3 length equals 14 residues. This TCR was recovered from a man aged 18 to 30 in good health. The chain couples TRBV4-1 to TRBJ1-1; unclear D gene. The material sequenced was blood. Here the CDR3 reads CASSQVSLNTEAFF. As DNA, the CDR3 is TGCGCCAGCAGCCAAGTCAGTCTGAACACTGAAGCTTTCTTT.